This T cell receptor beta chain comes out of a study of cytomegalovirus exposure and HLA in healthy donors (dated by TCRdb to 2015 to 2018). In the study overall: According to an earlier analysis of around 600 of the donors, 150 million to 200 million T cells yielded roughly 100 million unique TCR beta sequences and around 280 Gb of sequence data. An early release covering just under 650 HLA-typed donors comprised about 300 gigabases of sequencing data and around 80 million unique TCR sequences. The genetic ancestry cluster associated with self-reported Caucasian donors included over 80% of the roughly 380 genotyped donors. The aim of the study was to test whether cataloging public T cell receptors could identify signatures of past pathogen exposure. The study profiled the T cell repertoires of hundreds of subjects by immunosequencing and related them to cytomegalovirus serostatus. A separate validation cohort of approximately 130 different subjects was used in addition to the roughly 720-subject first cohort. High-throughput TCR immunosequencing, statistical association of individual TCRs with disease status, and machine learning were combined to predict cytomegalovirus infection status. In a later analysis, previously published TCR beta repertoires from 550 to 750 donors were re-analyzed and high-resolution HLA genotyping was added so that TCR occurrence patterns could be studied. Rather than drawing on any new phenotypic data, the later analysis identified candidate immune exposures from TCR beta sequences and the way those sequences occurred across donors. In an earlier analysis of a few hundred of the donors, high-throughput TCR beta sequencing was used to judge whether each TCR beta V gene segment behaved as functional or pseudogenic. Donor age, sex, ethnicity and CMV serostatus were collected together with the repertoire data. A later genetic analysis used genome-wide SNP genotypes for about 60% of the roughly 700 donors, treating that subset as a discovery cohort. Every discovery cohort repertoire had been produced on one sequencing platform. Both class I and class II loci were covered by HLA typing, at four-digit resolution. Typing coverage differed by locus: A, B, C, DRB1 and DQB1 were typed in roughly 629-640 donors, DQA1 in 500 to 550, DPA1 in 600 to 610, and DPB1 in 472. Because of strong linkage in the cohort, roughly five DR-DQ haplotypes were treated as single units for association and clustering. Among under 450 genotyped donors of the cohort, an average of roughly 240,000 unique TCR beta nucleotide sequences were sequenced per donor, roughly a sixth of them non-productive. Study-wide conclusions, independent of this receptor: The sequencing pipeline was judged likely to have produced a cluster of highly shared sequence variants as a technical artifact. In vitro tests confirmed that a few of the cytomegalovirus-associated TCR beta chains recognize cytomegalovirus antigens. A later analysis associated 16,951 TCR beta sequences with specific HLA alleles at a false discovery rate of 0.05. According to a later analysis, parvovirus B19, influenza, CMV and Epstein-Barr virus appeared linked to several top co-occurrence clusters. A further reported finding was that TCR beta sequences accurately predicted the HLA-A and HLA-B alleles for most subjects in the first cohort. This cohort had only TCR beta chains sequenced, and the lack of alpha or paired-chain data limited which features could be detected. Because counts were too low, about 18 rarely observed V segments, including chromosome 9 orphons, were excluded from the earlier analysis of some 590 of the donors. For the cohort, immune exposure information was limited to CMV serostatus. Most TCR sequences were seen in very few donors, while some public TCRs were found in many individuals. In an earlier analysis of approximately 590 of the donors, most TCR beta V segments were observed in productive rearrangements about 87% or about 30% of the time, broadly matching IMGT annotations. A later genetic analysis associated a missense DCLRE1C variant with V-gene and J-gene trimming of TCR beta chains, and an independent cohort replicated the association. In both the original and validation cohorts, the classifier was reported to diagnose cytomegalovirus status with high specificity and sensitivity. Because HLA typing was missing for some donors at each locus, association tests included only the typed subset. According to a later analysis, TCR association rates differed among HLA loci, with DRB1 alleles showing the most associated TCRs and HLA-C alleles showing the fewest. The study listed 150 to 200 TCR beta chains as associated with cytomegalovirus. A later analysis found that most CMV-associated TCR beta chains appeared HLA-restricted, with HLA associations seemingly driven largely by CMV exposure. In a later genetic analysis, fewer N-insertions in productive TCRs were reported among donors in an Asian-associated ancestry cluster than the roughly 700-donor mean. A later analysis found that HLA-associated TCR beta chains were more clonally expanded and had lower generation probabilities than equally common non-associated chains. Roughly uniform sequencing depth across donors was assumed in presence/absence analyses, although this assumption may not hold. When HLA alleles, especially DR and DQ, strongly co-occurred, TCR associations were difficult to assign to individual alleles. The authors suggested that the approach could potentially be extended to other disease states and immunological phenotypes. Linkage disequilibrium might explain the correlated functional status among segregating V segments, but an unknown experimental factor could not be excluded.

This clone has just a few counts. Its antigen specificity is not known. Base-call qualities are not available, and no considerably larger clone is one nucleotide away. The library was obtained by the immunoSEQ multiplex PCR assay. For the multiplex PCR, a mixture combining 60 forward primers for TCR Vbeta segments and 13 reverse primers for TCR Jbeta segments was used. The CDR3 region of rearranged TCR beta genes was amplified from genomic DNA with a multiplex PCR assay. The amplified TCR beta libraries were sequenced on the Illumina HiSeq System as 87-base-pair reads. The authors processed their data as follows. A later analysis counted about 80 million unique TCR beta chains across the 666 repertoires, and approximately 11 million of these chains were shared by at least two donors. Raw reads were error-corrected and collapsed into unique sequences with a nearest-neighbor algorithm that merged closely related sequences to remove PCR and sequencing errors. Alignment of CDR3 sequences to IMGT reference sequences was used to assign V, D and J gene segments. Each retained sequence needed at least a six-nucleotide match to both a V gene segment and a J gene segment. A rearrangement was called productive if the CDR3 had no stop codons and remained in frame with V and J, and every other rearrangement was called non-productive. CDR3 was defined by IMGT convention, running from the second conserved V-encoded cysteine to the conserved J-encoded phenylalanine. Sequences without an unambiguous match to a single V gene segment were excluded from the earlier analysis of about 630 of the donors. In an earlier analysis of some 590 of the donors, V segments were called functional above 56.7% productive rearrangements and were called segregating when the between-donor standard deviation exceeded 5%. A statistical classification framework was built for diagnosing cytomegalovirus status from the catalog of TCR beta chain sequences. A later analysis assigned V and J genes by comparing TCR nucleotide sequences with IMGT/GENE-DB human TR gene sequences. In a later analysis, CDR3 sequences and most-parsimonious VDJ recombination scenarios were assigned using the TCRdist pipeline. In a later analysis, each TCR beta chain was defined by its CDR3 amino acid sequence together with its V-gene family, and reads without a unique V-gene family were excluded. In a later analysis, 550 to 650 highly shared, low-generation-probability nucleotide sequences were removed to address suspected cross-contamination and a sequencing artifact. For each public chain, a later analysis derived a clonal expansion index from normalized ranks of inferred template counts within each repertoire. In a later analysis, generation probabilities were computed using a VDJ recombination model fitted to out-of-frame rearrangements, and the results were checked against IGoR. In a later analysis, hypergeometric tests were used to score TCR-TCR, TCR-HLA and TCR-CMV co-occurrence, with a repertoire-size bias correction applied to TCR pairs. In a later analysis, false discovery rates were estimated by permuting HLA or CMV assignments 20 times. A later analysis grouped co-occurring TCRs with DBSCAN, adding TCRdist sequence similarity when clustering within HLA-allele-positive subsets. Co-occurrence clustering excluded repertoires with fewer than 30,000 or more than 120,000 public chains, plus five with anomalous nucleotide sharing. TCRdb re-hosts the immuneACCESS table, in-frame sequences only. Its copies lack some clones; in the studies checked, an unresolved V gene accounts for under half of them, and the cause for the rest is not known. From that table come the V and J calls and clone size; the DNA was used to work out D and trimming. This sample holds approximately 170,000 clones; approximately 65% were observed only once. The ten biggest clones cover under 3% of the sample.

The cohort was made up of approximately 670 healthy bone marrow donors. Cohort members were all nominally healthy when sampled, although unrecorded immune exposures were likely present. The donor tested CMV seronegative, placing the donor among the 350 to 400 seronegative members of the cohort. Each donor provided a peripheral blood sample, and peripheral blood mononuclear cells were used for TCR beta sequencing. Genomic DNA extraction from the blood cell samples was performed with the Qiagen DNeasy Blood Extraction Kit. The sample comprised PBMCs. The TCR comes from a man between 35 and 55 years old in good health and CMV-seronegative.

The CDR3 sequence is CASGDGGNGYEQYF. The sequenced DNA: TGTGCCAGCGGAGATGGGGGGAATGGCTACGAGCAGTACTTC. The rearranged segments are TRBV5-4 and TRBJ2-7; matching of 6 bases hints at TRBD2 as the D gene. Via the germline V gene (reference sequence), CDR1 is SGHNT and CDR2 YYREEE. V sheds 7 bases and J sheds 3 bases, leaving 17 bases between their ends. The CDR3 runs 14 residues from the cysteine to the phenylalanine. The kept DNA is CDR3 alone, 42 bases in frame from the first base.